The clone carrying this TCR beta chain was seen many times. Antigen: not known. These data originate in a study of early T cells in non-severe SARS-CoV-2 infection. Study at large: With bulk RNA from unsorted whole blood as input, sequencing yielded unpaired chains.

Researchers tagged individual cDNA molecules with unique molecular identifiers. TCRdb reprocessed the 5' RACE reads via MiXCR and lists one record per CDR3 protein. The sample lists around 63,000 distinct CDR3 sequences, about 9% occurring once. Study results and limitations: VDJdb-based matching was biased toward anti-spike CD8 responses and missed private and CD4 specificities.

The junction had 10 bases not matched to a gene; V was cut back by 6 bases and J by 5 bases. This CDR3 is built from 14 residues. Germline CDR1 and CDR2: MNHEY and SVGAGI. This chain joins TRBV6-5 and TRBJ2-7, with 7 bases that match TRBD1. Sequenced here: whole blood, sampled at baseline. The receptor's source is an adult who was a healthcare worker with PCR-confirmed SARS-CoV-2 infection or an uninfected control (not recorded which). In DNA form, the CDR3 reads TGTGCCAGCAGCCAACTGACAGGGACCCACGAGCAGTACTTC. This gives the protein CASSQLTGTHEQYF.